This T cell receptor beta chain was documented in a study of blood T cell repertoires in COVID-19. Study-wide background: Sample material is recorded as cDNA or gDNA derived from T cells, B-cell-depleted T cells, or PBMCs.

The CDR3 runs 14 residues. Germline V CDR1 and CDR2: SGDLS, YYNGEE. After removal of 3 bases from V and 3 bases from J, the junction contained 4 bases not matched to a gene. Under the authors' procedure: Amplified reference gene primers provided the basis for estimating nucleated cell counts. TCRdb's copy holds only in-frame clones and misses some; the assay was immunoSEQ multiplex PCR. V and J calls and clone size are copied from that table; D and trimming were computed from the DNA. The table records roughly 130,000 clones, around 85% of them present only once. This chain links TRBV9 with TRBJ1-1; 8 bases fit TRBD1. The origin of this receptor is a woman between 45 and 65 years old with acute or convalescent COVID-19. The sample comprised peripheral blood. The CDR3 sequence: CASSETGAYTEAFF. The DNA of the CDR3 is TGTGCCAGCAGCGAGACAGGGGCTTACACTGAAGCTTTCTTT.